The 30 T cell receptor beta chains below come from one sample, sequenced in a study of cytomegalovirus exposure and HLA in healthy donors (dated by TCRdb to the late 2010s). Library method: the immunoSEQ multiplex PCR assay. A mixture of 60 forward primers for TCR Vbeta segments and 13 reverse primers for TCR Jbeta segments was used in the multiplex PCR. In its TCRdb copy, this immuneACCESS table keeps in-frame sequences only and misses some clones. Where compared with another copy, unresolved V genes explain less than half of these, and the others have no known cause. The sample profile shows 100,000 to 150,000 clones; more than 70% of them were found once. The top ten clonotypes cover more than 7.5% of the sample. Material: PBMCs. These receptors were taken from a woman between 50 and 59 years old in good health and CMV-seropositive.

The chain is built from TRBV6-5 and TRBJ2-1, with D perhaps TRBD2 (6 bases). The CDR3 is 12 amino acids. CDR1 and CDR2 from the germline V gene are MNHEY and SVGAGI. The V end lost 6 bases, the J end lost 6 bases, and 9 bases lay between the germline ends. CDR3 residues: CASRATSNEQFF. In DNA, the CDR3 is TGTGCCAGCAGGGCGACTAGCAATGAGCAGTTCTTC.

This clone has just a few counts. V gene TRBV10-3 combines with J gene TRBJ2-3, with 9 positions matching TRBD2. CDR1 is ENHRY, CDR2 SYGVKD, per germline. CDR3 size: 17 residues. V lost 8 bases and J lost 0; bases outside the gene matches: 12. CDR3 DNA sequence: TGTGCCATCTCCCGAGGGGCTAGCGGGACTAGCACAGATACGCAGTATTTT. Its protein is CAISRGASGTSTDTQYF.

The chain has TRBV2 and TRBJ2-7; 8 bases line up with TRBD1. The ends lost 2 bases at V and 6 bases at J; junction bases unmatched: 9. The CDR3 runs 15 residues. CDR1 and CDR2 from the germline V gene are SNHLY and FYNNEI. The CDR3 sequence is CASSEWAGGLTEQYF. The CDR3 region has the DNA TGTGCCAGCAGTGAATGGGCAGGGGGCTTGACCGAGCAGTACTTC. Looking up the rest from reference TRBV2 and TRBJ2-7 gives the full variable domain: EPEVTQTPSHQVTQMGQEVILRCVPISNHLYFYWYRQILGQKVEFLVSFYNNEISEKSEIFDDQFSVERPDGSNFTLKIRSTKLEDSAMYFCASSEWAGGLTEQYFGPGTRLTVT.

The rearrangement joins TRBV2 to TRBJ2-5; 7 nucleotides line up with TRBD2. The DNA end favors TRBJ2-7, so the J call may be wrong. The CDR3 sequence is 13 residues long. Germline CDR1 SNHLY, CDR2 FYNNEI. The CDR3 region is CASTRELSYEQYF. The CDR3 DNA follows: TGTGCCAGCACGCGGGAGTTGTCCTACGAGCAGTACTTC.

As regards this clone: One junction end does not reproduce the germline sequence, and a read error may be involved. The chain joins TRBV7-7 to TRBJ2-1; D is possibly TRBD1 (9 bases). Germline-derived CDR1 and CDR2 are SSHAT and FNYEAQ (reference sequence). CDR3 length: 17 amino acids. In nucleotides, the CDR3 is TGTGCTAGCAGCTTCGGGAGGGACAGGGCCAACTACAATGAGCAGTTCTTC. Residues: CASSFGRDRANYNEQFF.

The V gene is TRBV11-2, the J gene TRBJ2-7; weak D call: TRBD2 (6 bases). The CDR3 spans 12 residues. Per germline, CDR1 SGHAT and CDR2 FQNNGV. V was cut by 4 bases and J by 6 bases, with 10 bases left in between. CDR3 sequence: CASSYGGGEQYF. DNA for the CDR3: TGTGCCAGCAGCTACGGGGGTGGCGAGCAGTACTTC.

This rearrangement joins TRBV7-8 to TRBJ1-5; D may be TRBD1 (5 bases). The germline V and J ends were trimmed by 7 bases and 3 bases, with 16 bases remaining between them. The germline gives CDR1 SGHVS, CDR2 FQNEAQ. The CDR3 covers 15 residues. DNA for the CDR3: TGTGCCAGCACCCCCCGACGGGGGATCAATCAGCCCCAGCATTTT. It translates to CASTPRRGINQPQHF.

This sequence joins TRBV10-3 and TRBJ2-2, with D possibly TRBD1 on 6 matching bases. Trimming removed 7 bases from V and 3 bases from J, with 12 bases in between. Germline V gives CDR1 ENHRY, CDR2 SYGVKD. The length of the CDR3 is 14 residues. In nucleotides, the CDR3 is TGTGCCATCATCGGACAGCCGGACACCGGGGAGCTGTTTTTT. Translated: CAIIGQPDTGELFF.

The J gene is TRBJ2-5, the V gene TRBV7-2; 13 bases align to TRBD2. The CDR3 covers 18 residues. J lost 3 bases, V lost 5 bases, and 12 bases had no gene match. Germline V gives CDR1 SGHTA, CDR2 FQGNSA. The CDR3 DNA is TGTGCCAGCAGCCCCCCTCCTGGGACTAGCGGGATAGAAGAGACCCAGTACTTC. It yields the protein CASSPPPGTSGIEETQYF.

This clone was found a few times. The rearrangement uses TRBV7-9 and TRBJ2-7; D is perhaps TRBD1 (6 bases). The CDR3 consists of 15 residues. From germline, CDR1 is SEHNR and CDR2 FQNEAQ (reference sequence). V was shortened by 5 bases and J by 5 bases, with 19 bases between the two germline ends. The CDR3 DNA is TGTGCCAGCAGCATGACCGGGGCAGGGGATGACGAGCAGTACTTC. This translates into CASSMTGAGDDEQYF.

The genes are TRBV6-5 and TRBJ2-3, with TRBD1 matching over 8 bases. The junction had 8 bases not matched to a gene; V was cut back by 5 bases and J by 4 bases. CDR3 length: 15 residues. CDR1 and CDR2 (germline): MNHEY, SVGAGI. The CDR3 nucleotides read TGTGCCAGCAGTAACAGGGGGGTTAGTGCAGATACGCAGTATTTT. This encodes CASSNRGVSADTQYF.

The chain joins TRBV7-6 to TRBJ1-4; D is undetermined. Trimming took off 5 bases at V and 5 bases at J, with 6 bases between the two ends. Germline assignment: CDR1 SGHVS and CDR2 FNYEAQ. The CDR3 sequence is 12 residues long. The CDR3 coding sequence is TGTGCCAGCAGCCTCCTGAATGAAAAACTGTTTTTT. This sequence encodes CASSLLNEKLFF.

The chain links TRBV18 to TRBJ2-7, with a weak D call TRBD1 (6 bases). In germline, CDR1 is KGHSH, CDR2 LQKENI. This CDR3 is 14 amino acids long. V was clipped by 2 bases and J by 7 bases, with 15 bases between them. CDR3 amino acids: CASSPRSGAREQYF. Written as DNA, the CDR3 is TGTGCCAGCTCACCAAGGTCAGGGGCACGGGAGCAGTACTTC.

The chain has TRBV27 and TRBJ2-1; 8 nucleotides agree with TRBD2. J was trimmed by 9 bases and V by 5 bases; bases with no gene match: 9. The CDR3 loop spans 14 amino acids. CDR1 MNHEY and CDR2 SMNVEV come from the germline V gene (reference sequence). The chain's CDR3 is CASSTPSREGEQFF. The CDR3 DNA reads as TGTGCCAGCAGTACACCTAGCCGGGAGGGTGAGCAGTTCTTC.

This chain links TRBV29-1 with TRBJ2-3; 12 positions agree with TRBD2. The CDR3 extends over 16 amino acids. The germline CDR1 and CDR2 sequences are SQVTM and ANQGSEA. V lost 6 bases and J lost 5; bases outside the gene matches: 12. The CDR3 DNA reads as TGCAGCGTGTTTACCGGACTAGCGGGAATTGGAGATACGCAGTATTTT. This encodes CSVFTGLAGIGDTQYF.

This chain joins TRBV19 and TRBJ1-2; 9 bases are a match to TRBD1. The CDR3 length is 17 residues. V trimming: 5 bases; J trimming: 3 bases; junction bases outside the gene matches: 13. The germline V gene has CDR1 LNHDA and CDR2 SQIVND (reference sequence). CDR3 DNA: TGTGCCAGTAGTCATGTGCCTCCGGGACAGGGAGACTATGGCTACACCTTC. Protein product: CASSHVPPGQGDYGYTF.

This clone qualifies as medium-sized (0.01 to 0.1%). The chain couples TRBV7-9 to TRBJ1-6, with D unclear. There are 15 residues in the CDR3. Germline CDR1 SEHNR, CDR2 FQNEAQ (reference sequence). Trimming removed 3 bases at V and 1 base at J, with 7 bases between. The chain's CDR3 is CASSFSDSYNSPLHF. For the CDR3, the DNA is TGTGCCAGCAGCTTCTCAGATTCCTATAATTCACCCCTCCACTTT.

The chain couples TRBV5-4 to TRBJ2-7, with 13 bases fitting TRBD2. Germline assignment: CDR1 SGHNT and CDR2 YYREEE (reference sequence). CDR3 length: 16 amino acids. J lost 3 bases, V lost 0 bases, and 3 bases had no gene match. CDR3 sequence (DNA): TGTGCCAGCAGCTTGGGTGGACTAGCGGGAGTCTACGAGCAGTACTTC. Translation: CASSLGGLAGVYEQYF.

The CDR3 here is CASSIRNTEAFF. The CDR3 coding sequence is TGTGCCAGTAGTATCAGGAACACTGAAGCTTTCTTT. This chain connects TRBV19 to TRBJ1-1, with D hard to call. The CDR3 consists of 12 residues. V was pared by 3 bases and J by 1 base, with 3 bases between. Germline V gene data show CDR1 as LNHDA and CDR2 as SQIVND (reference sequence).

The genes are TRBV5-1 and TRBJ1-6; 7 nucleotides match TRBD1. CDR1 is SGHRS, CDR2 YFSETQ, per germline. The CDR3 is 16 residues long. V trimming: 0 bases; J trimming: 5 bases; junction bases outside the gene matches: 5. CDR3 in amino acids: CASSLDPGGDNSPLHF. The CDR3, as DNA: TGCGCCAGCAGCTTGGATCCAGGGGGTGATAATTCACCCCTCCACTTT. Together with reference TRBV5-1 and TRBJ1-6, the CDR3 gives the full variable domain: KAGVTQTPRYLIKTRGQQVTLSCSPISGHRSVSWYQQTPGQGLQFLFEYFSETQRNKGNFPGRFSGRQFSNSRSEMNVSTLELGDSALYLCASSLDPGGDNSPLHFGNGTRLTVT.

The chain links TRBV7-9 to TRBJ2-7; 7 bases are a match to TRBD1. The length of the CDR3 is 13 residues. J lost 6 bases, V lost 7 bases, and 9 bases had no gene match. Germline V gene sequence: CDR1 SEHNR, CDR2 FQNEAQ (reference sequence). DNA for the CDR3: TGTGCCAGCACCGACAGGGATTCCGCCGAGCAGTACTTC. It encodes CASTDRDSAEQYF.

The chain is built from TRBV10-3 and TRBJ2-1; a weak D match, TRBD1 (5 bases). V shed 8 bases and J shed 7 bases, with 15 bases lying between them. Germline assignment: CDR1 ENHRY and CDR2 SYGVKD. This CDR3 has 13 residues. The CDR3: CAIVQGLTNEQFF. CDR3 sequence (DNA): TGTGCCATCGTCCAGGGTCTAACTAATGAGCAGTTCTTC.

The chain employs TRBV25-1 and TRBJ2-2, with 8 bases identical to TRBD1. V shed 5 bases and J 3 bases; nucleotides not matched to a gene: 5. Per germline, CDR1 MGHDK and CDR2 SYGVNS. CDR3 size: 15 residues. CDR3 amino acids: CASSPMTGDTGELFF. Here the CDR3 DNA reads TGTGCCAGCAGTCCTATGACAGGGGACACCGGGGAGCTGTTTTTT.

The chain has TRBV5-6 and TRBJ2-5, with TRBD2 identical over 8 bases. Germline CDR1 and CDR2: SGHDT and YYEEEE. V was clipped by 1 base and J by 2 bases; unmatched bases: 1. This CDR3 is built from 14 residues. The CDR3, as DNA: TGTGCCAGCAGCTTGCGGGGGGGGCAAGAGACCCAGTACTTC. Translation gives CASSLRGGQETQYF.

The chain uses TRBV5-8 and TRBJ1-1, with 7 bases fitting TRBD1. The V segment lost 4 bases and the J segment 0 bases; nucleotides outside the gene matches: 9. This CDR3 region has 16 residues. Germline CDR1 reads SGHTS; CDR2 reads YDEGEE. CDR3 bases: TGTGCCAGCAGCCCAGGACAGGCGGTCATGAACACTGAAGCTTTCTTT. Protein sequence: CASSPGQAVMNTEAFF.

The rearrangement links TRBV7-9 to TRBJ1-5; no clear D. This CDR3 spans 18 amino acids. Germline loops: CDR1 SEHNR, CDR2 FQNEAQ (reference sequence). V was trimmed by 2 bases and J by 4 bases, leaving 21 bases between them. The CDR3 is CASSLSYKDPGENQPQHF. The CDR3 DNA reads as TGTGCCAGCAGCTTATCTTATAAGGACCCCGGGGAAAATCAGCCCCAGCATTTT.

The gene calls are TRBV18 and TRBJ2-2; TRBD2 agrees at 8 bases. V shed 3 bases, J shed 4 bases, and the junction held 4 bases outside the gene matches. In germline, CDR1 is KGHSH, CDR2 LQKENI. The CDR3 covers 15 residues. The DNA of the CDR3 is TGTGCCAGCTCACCGCCGGGAGGGGTCACCGGGGAGCTGTTTTTT. Encoded protein: CASSPPGGVTGELFF.

V and J are TRBV6-1 and TRBJ2-7, with 9 bases that match TRBD1. This CDR3 comprises 15 residues. The germline V gene encodes CDR1 MNHNS and CDR2 SASEGT. The trim removed 6 bases at V and 0 bases at J, leaving 6 bases unmatched. The CDR3 spells CASRPGQGGSYEQYF. CDR3 nucleotides: TGTGCCAGCAGGCCGGGACAGGGAGGCTCCTACGAGCAGTACTTC.

The sample holds one count of this clone. The rearrangement uses TRBV14 and TRBJ1-2; D not resolved. This CDR3 is 14 amino acids long. The ends were cut back, 4 bases at V and 4 bases at J, with 13 bases in the middle. Per germline, CDR1 SGHDN and CDR2 FVKESK. The CDR3 loop reads CASSPADRSYGYTF. The CDR3 DNA follows: TGTGCCAGCAGCCCAGCGGACCGCTCCTATGGCTACACCTTC.

This clone is a singleton in its sample. CDR3 residues: CASSLGLAGMGEQYF. As DNA, the CDR3 is TGTGCCAGCAGCTTGGGGCTAGCGGGCATGGGGGAGCAGTACTTC. The chain combines TRBV5-6 with TRBJ2-7, with TRBD2 matching 8 bases. Germline loops: CDR1 SGHDT, CDR2 YYEEEE. V was pared by 0 bases and J by 7 bases, with 9 bases of the junction left unmatched. This CDR3 is 15 amino acids long.